Listed here are 11 T cell receptor beta chains from one sample, sequenced in a study of cytomegalovirus exposure and HLA in healthy donors (dated by TCRdb to 2017 to 2019). Library generation was performed with the immunoSEQ multiplex PCR assay. The table was pulled from immuneACCESS by TCRdb, which kept in-frame rearrangements only. Such tables lose some clones; where checked, under half of the loss comes from unresolved V genes, and the rest has no known cause. In this sample the table shows roughly 260,000 clones, around 89% of which occur a single time. The ten largest clones represent 0.37% of the sample. What was sequenced was PBMCs. The source of these receptors is a woman aged 18-35 years in good health and CMV-seronegative.

The chain employs TRBV7-3 and TRBJ2-5; no clear D gene. Germline CDR1 SGHTA, CDR2 FQGTGA. The CDR3 length is 13 residues. The ends were cut back, 2 bases at V and 3 bases at J, with 7 bases in the middle. The CDR3 nucleotides are TGTGCCAGCAGCTTATTGGCTGAAGAGACCCAGTACTTC. Protein: CASSLLAEETQYF. Based on the CDR3 plus reference TRBV7-3 and TRBJ2-5, the full variable domain is GAGVSQTPSNKVTEKGKYVELRCDPISGHTALYWYRQSLGQGPEFLIYFQGTGAADDSGLPNDRFFAVRPEGSVSTLKIQRTERGDSAVYLCASSLLAEETQYFGPGTRLLVL.

Turning to this clone: At one end the junction does not follow the germline gene, possibly because of a read error. The genes are TRBV6-1 and TRBJ1-4, with D possibly TRBD1 on 5 matching bases. This CDR3 is built from 15 residues. Per germline, CDR1 MNHNS and CDR2 SASEGT. The CDR3 loop reads CASSEGDRFKEKLFF. CDR3 bases: TGTGCCAGCAGCGAAGGAGACAGATTCAAGGAAAAACTGTTTTTT.

This chain links TRBV5-6 with TRBJ2-2; the match to TRBD2 covers 7 bases. Trimming removed 1 base from V and 6 bases from J; junction bases left unmatched: 0. This CDR3 contains 13 residues. The germline V gene encodes CDR1 SGHDT and CDR2 YYEEEE. The CDR3 loop reads CASSLLAAGELFF. As DNA, the CDR3 is TGTGCCAGCAGCTTGCTAGCGGCCGGGGAGCTGTTTTTT.

On this clone itself: The junction shows a germline mismatch at one end, possibly a read error. V usage is TRBV6-5 and J usage is TRBJ2-1; 7 bases map to TRBD1. This CDR3 has 11 residues. Germline values: CDR1 MNHEY, CDR2 SVGAGI. The CDR3 spells CASSYETGVVF. The CDR3 DNA follows: TGTGCCAGCAGTTACGAAACAGGGGTGGTCTTC.

The chain employs TRBV10-1 and TRBJ1-1; possible D gene TRBD1, 5 bases. This CDR3 region has 15 residues. Between the trimmed V and J ends, which lost 3 bases and 5 bases, there was a span of 16 bases. CDR1 and CDR2 from the germline V gene are WNHNN and SYGVQD (reference sequence). This CDR3 reads CASSERPGGRTEAFF. CDR3 nucleotide sequence: TGCGCCAGCAGTGAACGCCCGGGGGGAAGGACTGAAGCTTTCTTT.

The chain joins TRBV6-5 to TRBJ1-1; the D gene is possibly TRBD1 (5 bases). Germline CDR1 is MNHEY and CDR2 is SVGAGI. V gave up 0 bases and J gave up 0 bases, with 11 bases separating them. This CDR3 has 16 residues. Here the CDR3 reads CASSYSLGVMNTEAFF. The DNA for the CDR3 is TGTGCCAGCAGTTACTCTTTAGGGGTCATGAACACTGAAGCTTTCTTT.

The genes are TRBV15 and TRBJ2-1, with 8 bases identical to TRBD1. Per the germline V gene, CDR1 is LNHNV and CDR2 is YYDKDF (reference sequence). The CDR3 has 16 residues. Trimming removed 1 base from V and 1 base from J; junction bases left unmatched: 3. CDR3 protein: CATSRVTGDSYNEQFF. CDR3 DNA: TGTGCCACCAGCAGAGTGACAGGGGATTCCTACAATGAGCAGTTCTTC.

The gene calls are TRBV10-2 and TRBJ2-1, with D unclear. V dropped 6 bases and J dropped 5 bases, with 11 bases sitting between them. The CDR3 covers 13 residues. CDR1 and CDR2 (germline): WSHSY, SAAADI. CDR3 sequence: CASSSDWDNEQFF. DNA of the CDR3: TGCGCCAGCAGCTCAGACTGGGACAATGAGCAGTTCTTC.

The V and J genes are TRBV19 and TRBJ1-6; weak D call: TRBD1 (5 bases). The CDR3 sequence is 17 residues long. Trimming pared 5 bases from V and 0 bases from J, leaving 14 bases between. The germline V gene has CDR1 LNHDA and CDR2 SQIVND (reference sequence). This CDR3 reads CASSADSPSSYNSPLHF. The CDR3 region has the DNA TGTGCCAGTAGTGCAGACAGTCCCAGCTCCTATAATTCACCCCTCCACTTT.

This rearrangement joins TRBV28 to TRBJ1-5, with TRBD1 as a possible D gene (6 bases). The CDR3 is 15 residues long. Germline values: CDR1 MDHEN, CDR2 SYDVKM. Trimming took off 7 bases at V and 3 bases at J, with 16 bases between the two ends. The CDR3 DNA reads TGTGCCAGCAAAGATCCGGGACAAGTCAATCAGCCCCAGCATTTT. Its protein product is CASKDPGQVNQPQHF.

The chain uses TRBV7-3 and TRBJ2-1; weak D call: TRBD2 (5 bases). Per germline, CDR1 SGHTA and CDR2 FQGTGA. The CDR3 length is 15 residues. Trimming pared 4 bases from V and 0 bases from J, leaving 10 bases between. CDR3 sequence: CASSYTGFSYNEQFF. The CDR3 region has the DNA TGTGCCAGCAGCTATACGGGGTTCTCCTACAATGAGCAGTTCTTC.